Below, 21 T cell receptor beta chains from the same sample are listed, as sequenced in a study of T cell responses to AZD1222 COVID-19 vaccine. Only in-frame clones appear in the TCRdb table, and some are missing; sequencing was by immunoSEQ multiplex PCR. This table has about 130,000 clones, more than 70% appearing once. This sample comprised peripheral blood, obtained on day 0 of AZD1222 vaccination. The receptors stem from an adult in good health.

The genes are TRBV7-2 and TRBJ2-3, with a possible D match to TRBD1 (6 bases). The germline gives CDR1 SGHTA, CDR2 FQGNSA. This CDR3 is 16 amino acids long. V was pared by 1 base and J by 3 bases, with 14 bases between. CDR3 DNA sequence: TGTGCCAGCAGCTTAGTTGAGACAGGTGGTACAGATACGCAGTATTTT. It translates to CASSLVETGGTDTQYF.

The J gene is TRBJ2-3, the V gene TRBV9; D is possibly TRBD2 (6 bases). The V end lost 1 base, the J end lost 0 bases, and 9 bases lay between the germline ends. Germline CDR1 reads SGDLS; CDR2 reads YYNGEE. The CDR3 has 15 residues. The CDR3 nucleotides are TGTGCCAGCAGCGTATCGGGGACTAGCACAGATACGCAGTATTTT. Amino acids: CASSVSGTSTDTQYF.

The V call is TRBV5-4, the J call TRBJ2-1; D gene uncertain. Germline V gene sequence: CDR1 SGHNT, CDR2 YYREEE (reference sequence). The CDR3 is 15 amino acids. V shed 1 base and J shed 1 base, with 9 bases lying between them. The CDR3 region is CASSLPRLSYNEQFF. The CDR3 coding sequence is TGTGCCAGCAGCTTGCCCAGATTGTCCTACAATGAGCAGTTCTTC. The variable domain in full, with the rest retrieved from reference TRBV5-4 and TRBJ2-1, is ETGVTQSPTHLIKTRGQQVTLRCSSQSGHNTVSWYQQALGQGPQFIFQYYREEENGRGNFPPRFSGLQFPNYSSELNVNALELDDSALYLCASSLPRLSYNEQFFGPGTRLTVL.

The chain couples TRBV7-2 to TRBJ1-4; no firm D call. The CDR3 has 15 amino acids. The V and J ends lost 4 bases and 0 bases respectively, with 9 bases between them. CDR1 and CDR2 (germline): SGHTA, FQGNSA. The CDR3 DNA sequence: TGTGCCAGCAGCTCTATAGTTGCAACTAATGAAAAACTGTTTTTT. It yields the protein CASSSIVATNEKLFF.

V is TRBV28 and J is TRBJ2-2, with 11 bases fitting TRBD2. Germline V gene sequence: CDR1 MDHEN, CDR2 SYDVKM. This CDR3 spans 17 amino acids. Losses at the gene ends were 6 bases for V and 1 base for J; bases not matched to a gene: 7. The CDR3 loop reads CASSLRLAGMNTGELFF. The CDR3 nucleotides are TGTGCCAGCAGCCTTCGACTAGCGGGAATGAACACCGGGGAGCTGTTTTTT.

V usage is TRBV7-8 and J usage is TRBJ1-2; no firm D call. From germline, CDR1 is SGHVS and CDR2 FQNEAQ. Between the trimmed V and J ends, which lost 0 bases and 0 bases, there was a span of 8 bases. The CDR3 length is 15 residues. DNA for the CDR3: TGTGCCAGCAGCTTAGCCCCCAGTCCTAACTATGGCTACACCTTC. It is translated as CASSLAPSPNYGYTF.

The V and J genes are TRBV15 and TRBJ2-1; 14 nucleotides line up with TRBD2. The J segment lost 12 bases and the V segment lost 1 base, leaving 11 bases of the junction unmatched. CDR3 length equals 17 residues. The germline CDR1 and CDR2 sequences are LNHNV and YYDKDF (reference sequence). The CDR3 protein is CATSRVWTSGRRGPQFF. The CDR3 DNA reads as TGTGCCACCAGCAGAGTTTGGACTAGCGGGAGGAGGGGCCCGCAGTTCTTC.

The rearrangement joins TRBV5-5 to TRBJ2-7, with D possibly being TRBD1 (6 bases). The germline V gene has CDR1 SGHKS and CDR2 YYEKEE (reference sequence). V was shortened by 4 bases and J by 3 bases, with 20 bases between the two germline ends. The CDR3 extends over 16 amino acids. The CDR3 nucleotides are TGTGCCAGCAGCCCGAAGCCGGCAGGGGCTGGCTACGAGCAGTACTTC. Its protein product is CASSPKPAGAGYEQYF.

The table lists this clone with a few counts. J is TRBJ2-1 and V is TRBV12-3 or TRBV12-4; D unresolved. Trimming took 6 bases from V and 4 from J, leaving 7 bases between them. The length of the CDR3 is 12 residues. The CDR3 bases are TGTGCCAGCAGCCCCGGATACAATGAGCAGTTCTTC. This encodes CASSPGYNEQFF.

This clone was recorded only once. The rearrangement joins TRBV19 to TRBJ1-5; D ambiguous. CDR1 is LNHDA, CDR2 SQIVND, per germline (reference sequence). V lost 1 base to trimming and J lost 1 base, with 14 bases between them. The CDR3 extends over 17 amino acids. The CDR3 sequence: CASSIAPKGTSNQPQHF. In DNA, the CDR3 is TGTGCCAGTAGTATAGCCCCCAAGGGAACGAGCAATCAGCCCCAGCATTTT.

CDR3 amino acids: CASSSIPRGGGGDTQYF. The CDR3 coding sequence is TGTGCCAGCAGCTCTATACCCCGGGGCGGGGGTGGAGATACGCAGTATTTT. The genes are TRBV7-6 and TRBJ2-3; 7 bases line up with TRBD2. The V segment lost 4 bases and the J segment 5 bases; nucleotides outside the gene matches: 15. This CDR3 contains 17 residues. Germline V gives CDR1 SGHVS, CDR2 FNYEAQ.

The V and J genes are TRBV3-1 (or the pseudogene TRBV3-2) and TRBJ2-1; TRBD1 is a possible D gene (5 bases). Germline CDR1 is LGHDT and CDR2 is YNNKEL (reference sequence). Trimming removed 0 bases at V and 15 bases at J, with 12 bases between. This CDR3 is 12 amino acids long. The CDR3 nucleotides read TGTGCCAGCAGCCAAGAGGTGGGGCCGTCGTTCTTC. It translates to CASSQEVGPSFF.

The chain links TRBV24-1 to TRBJ1-1; a possible D gene is TRBD1 (5 bases). Per germline, CDR1 KGHDR and CDR2 SFDVKD. Deletions cut 6 bases from V and 4 bases from J, with 14 bases between. The CDR3 is made up of 14 amino acids. The CDR3 nucleotides read TGTGCCACCAGTACAATCGGGGCGCTCACTGAAGCTTTCTTT. As protein: CATSTIGALTEAFF.

The chain joins TRBV6-5 to TRBJ1-2; D not certain. This CDR3 region has 13 residues. The ends were cut back, 5 bases at V and 4 bases at J, with 11 bases in the middle. Germline V lookup: CDR1 MNHEY, CDR2 SVGAGI. CDR3: CASSRAGSYGYTF. In DNA, the CDR3 is TGTGCCAGCAGTAGGGCGGGGAGCTATGGCTACACCTTC.

This chain links TRBV5-4 with TRBJ2-7; 9 bases align to TRBD1. This CDR3 is built from 14 residues. Germline CDR1 and CDR2: SGHNT and YYREEE (reference sequence). The trim removed 7 bases at V and 3 bases at J, leaving 8 bases unmatched. This CDR3 reads CASGRTGEDYEQYF. CDR3 bases: TGTGCCAGCGGAAGGACAGGGGAGGACTACGAGCAGTACTTC.

This chain links TRBV5-1 with TRBJ2-1; D may be TRBD1 (6 bases). The CDR3 totals 14 residues. Germline loops: CDR1 SGHRS, CDR2 YFSETQ. Trimming cost V 4 bases and J 12 bases, with 20 bases left between them. CDR3 coding DNA: TGCGCCAGCAGCGAAAGACAGGAACTGGGTGTGCAGTTCTTC. Translating it yields CASSERQELGVQFF. The full variable domain, completed using reference TRBV5-1 and TRBJ2-1, is KAGVTQTPRYLIKTRGQQVTLSCSPISGHRSVSWYQQTPGQGLQFLFEYFSETQRNKGNFPGRFSGRQFSNSRSEMNVSTLELGDSALYLCASSERQELGVQFFGPGTRLTVL.

The V call is TRBV4-2, the J call TRBJ1-3, with D tentatively TRBD1 (5 bases). The V gene lost 1 base and the J gene lost 0 bases, with 16 bases spanning the gap. The CDR3 length is 18 residues. Germline CDR1 and CDR2: LGHNA and YNFKEQ. CDR3: CASSQGPIRQFSGNTIYF. DNA for the CDR3: TGTGCCAGCAGCCAAGGTCCTATCCGACAGTTCTCTGGAAACACCATATATTTT.

The chain combines TRBV25-1 with TRBJ1-1, with D possibly matching TRBD1 (6 bases). The length of the CDR3 is 14 residues. Trimming cost V 5 bases and J 4 bases, with 14 bases left between them. Germline V gives CDR1 MGHDK, CDR2 SYGVNS. Here the CDR3 reads CASSQDSFLTEAFF. The CDR3 nucleotides read TGTGCCAGCAGTCAGGACAGTTTTCTCACTGAAGCTTTCTTT.

V gene TRBV5-1 combines with J gene TRBJ2-7; weak D call: TRBD2 (5 bases). Germline V lookup: CDR1 SGHRS, CDR2 YFSETQ. V was pared by 4 bases and J by 0 bases, with 11 bases between. This CDR3 is 14 amino acids long. CDR3 bases: TGCGCCAGCAGCCTAGCTACCAGCTCCTACGAGCAGTACTTC. Translating it yields CASSLATSSYEQYF.

A remark on this clone: A junction boundary mismatches the germline segment, possibly from a read error. The chain is built from TRBV2 and TRBJ1-1; D uncertain. This CDR3 is built from 13 residues. The germline V gene encodes CDR1 SNHLY and CDR2 FYNNEI. The CDR3 DNA reads TGTGCCAGCAGCCTTGAGGGCGTAACTGGAGCTTTCTTT. This sequence encodes CASSLEGVTGAFF.

The chain has TRBV19 and TRBJ1-5; 10 nucleotides align to TRBD1. CDR1 is LNHDA and CDR2 is SQIVND in the germline V gene (reference sequence). J was trimmed by 3 bases and V by 6 bases; bases with no gene match: 14. The CDR3 has 18 residues. The CDR3 is CASRINPRGQGYNQPQHF. The CDR3 region has the DNA TGTGCCAGTAGAATCAATCCTAGGGGACAGGGGTACAATCAGCCCCAGCATTTT.